Given below is one TCR beta chain in context. Its specificity is unknown. The table came from immunoSEQ multiplex PCR; TCRdb's copy has only in-frame clones and leaves some out. The repertoire holds roughly 61,000 clones, with 75% to 90% as singletons. Germline CDR1 reads SGHDT; CDR2 reads YYEEEE. J lost 3 bases, V lost 3 bases, and 13 bases had no gene match. CDR3 length equals 17 residues. The data originate from a study of OX40 agonist ivuxolimab in advanced cancers. Study overall: Patients were dosed intravenously with ivuxolimab at 0.01 to 10 mg/kg every 2 weeks.

Study findings and constraints: Fewer expanded clones were found on average in CD4+ than in CD8+ T cells. At 0.1 to 3.0 mg/kg, clonal expansion of CD4+ and CD8+ blood T cells had occurred by week 6.

Blood samples were obtained at baseline, cycle 4 day 1, and cycle 7 day 1. The receptor comes from an adult with an advanced solid tumor such as melanoma, head and neck, liver or kidney cancer. The material was CD4+ or CD8+ T cells sorted from blood, obtained in a trial of the OX40 agonist ivuxolimab. The chain couples TRBV5-6 to TRBJ1-2; 8 positions match TRBD1. CDR3 sequence (DNA): TGTGCCAGCAGCTCCCGGGACAGGTGGGGTTCCTACTATGGCTACACCTTC. Translating it yields CASSSRDRWGSYYGYTF. The full variable domain, completed using reference TRBV5-6 and TRBJ1-2, is DAGVTQSPTHLIKTRGQQVTLRCSPKSGHDTVSWYQQALGQGPQFIFQYYEEEERQRGNFPDRFSGHQFPNYSSELNVNALLLGDSALYLCASSSRDRWGSYYGYTFGSGTRLTVV.